This T cell receptor beta chain was observed in a study of blood T cell repertoires in COVID-19. In the source study's methods: Scientists estimated how many nucleated cells there were by amplifying reference gene primers. Sequencing used immunoSEQ multiplex PCR; TCRdb keeps in-frame clones, though not all of them. The DNA was the basis for D and trimming; V, J and clone size are from that table. Seen here are 300,000 to 450,000 clones, about nine tenths observed once, and the top ten hold 3.5% to 4%. Recruited during active infection, patients (from Seattle) were subsequently followed longitudinally. Per the germline V gene, CDR1 is SGHRS and CDR2 is YFSETQ. CDR3 length: 14 residues. V gave up 3 bases and J gave up 3 bases; unmatched junction bases: 5.

This TCR came from a woman aged 55-69 years with COVID-19, enrolled during active disease. The chain joins TRBV5-1 to TRBJ1-2; 7 nucleotides align to TRBD1. Material for sequencing was peripheral blood. The CDR3 loop is CASSWEQGHYGYTF. CDR3 DNA: TGCGCCAGCAGCTGGGAACAGGGGCACTATGGCTACACCTTC.